Included here is one T cell receptor (beta chain) sequence, with context. The target antigen is unknown. This sample was included in a study of T cell responses to AZD1222 COVID-19 vaccine. TCRdb's copy holds only in-frame clones and misses some; the assay was immunoSEQ multiplex PCR. The sample carries about 120,000 clones, approximately 90% recorded once. Study-wide results and limits: At baseline, just 6 or 7 AZD1222 recipients tested seropositive. Spike-specific TCR breadth and depth grew following two AZD1222 doses. Dominant CD4 TCR responses targeted spike regions 160-218 and 743-854. White British people made up most donors, females outnumbered males, and clonal diversity was possibly underestimated.

The CDR3 totals 13 residues. The V end lost 1 base, the J end lost 12 bases, and 13 bases lay between the germline ends. Germline CDR1 is KGHSH and CDR2 is LQKENI. This material consisted of peripheral blood, taken on day 0 of AZD1222 vaccination. This chain links TRBV18 with TRBJ2-1; possibly TRBD2 for D (6 bases). The TCR comes from an adult in good health. CDR3 DNA: TGTGCCAGCTCACCACTTGAGGGACTGGGGCAGTTCTTC. As protein: CASSPLEGLGQFF.